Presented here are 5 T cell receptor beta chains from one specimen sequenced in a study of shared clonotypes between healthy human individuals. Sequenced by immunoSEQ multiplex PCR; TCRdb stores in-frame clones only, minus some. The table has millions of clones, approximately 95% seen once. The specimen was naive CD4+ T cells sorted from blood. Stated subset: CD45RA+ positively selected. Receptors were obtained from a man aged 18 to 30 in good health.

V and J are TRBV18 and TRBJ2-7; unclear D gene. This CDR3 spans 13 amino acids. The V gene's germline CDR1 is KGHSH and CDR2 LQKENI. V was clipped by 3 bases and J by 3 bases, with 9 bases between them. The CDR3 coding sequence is TGTGCCAGCTCACCGCCCTCAATCTACGAGCAGTACTTC. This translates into CASSPPSIYEQYF. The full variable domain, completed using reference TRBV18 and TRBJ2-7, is NAGVMQNPRHLVRRRGQEARLRCSPMKGHSHVYWYRQLPEEGLKFMVYLQKENIIDESGMPKERFSAEFPKEGPSILRIQQVVRGDSAAYFCASSPPSIYEQYFGPGTRLTVT.

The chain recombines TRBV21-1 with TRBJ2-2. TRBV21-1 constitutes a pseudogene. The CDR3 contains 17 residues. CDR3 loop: CASSKLGRDLRPGELFF. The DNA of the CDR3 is TGTGCCAGCAGCAAATTGGGCCGGGACCTAAGACCCGGGGAGCTGTTTTTT.

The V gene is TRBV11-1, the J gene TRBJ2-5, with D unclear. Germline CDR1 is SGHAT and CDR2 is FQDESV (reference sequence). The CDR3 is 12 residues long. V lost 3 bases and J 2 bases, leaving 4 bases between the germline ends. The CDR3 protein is CASSFEQETQYF. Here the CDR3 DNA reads TGTGCCAGCAGCTTTGAACAAGAGACCCAGTACTTC.

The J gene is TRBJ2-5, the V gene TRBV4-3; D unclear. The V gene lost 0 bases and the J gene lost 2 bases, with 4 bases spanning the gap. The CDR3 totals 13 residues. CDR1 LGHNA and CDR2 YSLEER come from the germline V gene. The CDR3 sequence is CASSQDWQETQYF. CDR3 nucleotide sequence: TGCGCCAGCAGCCAAGATTGGCAAGAGACCCAGTACTTC.

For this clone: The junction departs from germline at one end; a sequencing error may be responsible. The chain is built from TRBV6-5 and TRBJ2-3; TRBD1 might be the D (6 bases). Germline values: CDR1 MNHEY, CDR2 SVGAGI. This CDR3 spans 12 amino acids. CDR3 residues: CAGRGVGATQYF. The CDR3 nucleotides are TGTGCCGGCAGGGGAGTGGGGGCTACGCAGTATTTT.